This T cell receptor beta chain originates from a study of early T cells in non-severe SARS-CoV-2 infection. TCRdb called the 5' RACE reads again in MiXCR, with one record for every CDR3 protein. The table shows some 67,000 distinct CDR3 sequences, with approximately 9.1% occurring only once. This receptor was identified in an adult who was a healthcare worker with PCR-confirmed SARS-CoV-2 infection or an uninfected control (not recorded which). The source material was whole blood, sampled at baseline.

CDR3 loop: CASSLSGTGAGNEQFF. Written as DNA, the CDR3 is TGTGCCAGCAGCTTGTCCGGGACAGGGGCAGGCAATGAGCAGTTCTTC. The chain is built from TRBV5-4 and TRBJ2-1; 10 bases align to TRBD1. This CDR3 region has 16 residues. Germline CDR1 and CDR2: SGHNT and YYREEE (reference sequence). V lost 1 base and J lost 6; bases outside the gene matches: 7. The entire variable domain, with the rest obtained from reference TRBV5-4 and TRBJ2-1, is as follows: ETGVTQSPTHLIKTRGQQVTLRCSSQSGHNTVSWYQQALGQGPQFIFQYYREEENGRGNFPPRFSGLQFPNYSSELNVNALELDDSALYLCASSLSGTGAGNEQFFGPGTRLTVL.